These 14 T cell receptor beta chains were sequenced from one sample in a study of T cell responses to AZD1222 COVID-19 vaccine. The repertoire was sequenced with immunoSEQ multiplex PCR; TCRdb's copy has only in-frame clones and lacks some. The sample lists roughly 150,000 clones, roughly 94% occurring once. The sample in question was peripheral blood, obtained 28 days after the second AZD1222 dose. These receptors were taken from an adult who received the AZD1222 COVID-19 vaccine.

The rearrangement joins TRBV2 to TRBJ1-2, with 7 bases aligning to TRBD1. The CDR3 consists of 13 residues. V lost 3 bases to trimming and J lost 8 bases; unmatched junction nucleotides: 6. Germline CDR1 SNHLY, CDR2 FYNNEI. This CDR3 is CASSEEGARGYTF. The CDR3 DNA reads as TGTGCCAGCAGTGAGGAGGGGGCTAGGGGCTACACCTTC.

In DNA form, the CDR3 reads TGCGCCAGCAGCTTTGGGACAGTAGGATACGAGCAGTACTTC. Protein product: CASSFGTVGYEQYF. J is TRBJ2-7 and V is TRBV5-1; 7 nucleotides align to TRBD1. The CDR3 loop spans 14 amino acids. Looked up from germline, CDR1 is SGHRS and CDR2 is YFSETQ. Germline trimming cut 2 bases from V and 4 bases from J; bases unmatched to any gene: 6.

The CDR3 DNA sequence: TGTGCCAGCTCACCACGACTAGCGGGAGGGGGCAATGAGCAGTTCTTC. This codes for CASSPRLAGGGNEQFF. V and J are TRBV18 and TRBJ2-1, with TRBD2 matching 14 bases. From germline, CDR1 is KGHSH and CDR2 LQKENI. Trimming took 1 base from V and 6 from J; bases not matched to a gene: 2. This CDR3 is 16 amino acids long.

The chain combines TRBV29-1 with TRBJ2-5; D is tentatively TRBD1 or TRBD2 (5 bases each). CDR1 SQVTM and CDR2 ANQGSEA come from the germline V gene. This CDR3 is 13 amino acids long. The germline V and J ends were trimmed by 5 bases and 1 base, with 11 bases remaining between them. The DNA of the CDR3 is TGCAGCGTTTATCGGGACGGCCAAGAGACCCAGTACTTC. Translated: CSVYRDGQETQYF.

In regard to this clone: This specimen includes other DNA sequences encoding the same CDR3. The rearrangement joins TRBV19 to TRBJ2-4; 7 bases map to TRBD1. With V trimmed by 0 bases and J by 1 base, 0 bases remained unmatched. This CDR3 is 15 amino acids long. Germline V CDR1 and CDR2: LNHDA, SQIVND (reference sequence). CDR3 region: CASSIDRGAKNIQYF. The CDR3 DNA reads as TGTGCCAGTAGTATAGACAGGGGGGCCAAAAACATTCAGTACTTC.

The rearrangement uses TRBV2 and TRBJ1-4, with TRBD1 identical over 7 bases. The V segment lost 8 bases and the J segment 5 bases; nucleotides outside the gene matches: 8. Germline V gene lookup returns CDR1 SNHLY and CDR2 FYNNEI. The CDR3 spans 14 residues. The CDR3 loop is CASSVGTANEKLFF. The CDR3 coding sequence is TGTGCCAGCTCCGTGGGGACAGCGAATGAAAAACTGTTTTTT. The full variable domain, rest sourced from reference TRBV2 and TRBJ1-4, is EPEVTQTPSHQVTQMGQEVILRCVPISNHLYFYWYRQILGQKVEFLVSFYNNEISEKSEIFDDQFSVERPDGSNFTLKIRSTKLEDSAMYFCASSVGTANEKLFFGSGTQLSVL.

The chain employs TRBV5-1 and TRBJ2-3; TRBD1 matches 9 bases. The germline gives CDR1 SGHRS, CDR2 YFSETQ. V was pared by 0 bases and J by 6 bases, with 5 bases of the junction left unmatched. This CDR3 is 15 amino acids long. The CDR3 sequence is CASSLGRQGEDTQYF. The CDR3 DNA reads as TGCGCCAGCAGCTTGGGGAGACAGGGGGAGGATACGCAGTATTTT. Combining the CDR3 with reference TRBV5-1 and TRBJ2-3 gives the whole variable domain KAGVTQTPRYLIKTRGQQVTLSCSPISGHRSVSWYQQTPGQGLQFLFEYFSETQRNKGNFPGRFSGRQFSNSRSEMNVSTLELGDSALYLCASSLGRQGEDTQYFGPGTRLTVL.

The chain carries TRBV14 and TRBJ1-1, with D unclear. Between the trimmed V and J ends, which lost 4 bases and 5 bases, there was a span of 11 bases. CDR1 and CDR2 (germline): SGHDN, FVKESK. CDR3 length: 13 residues. CDR3 amino acids: CASSLGRLTEAFF. The CDR3 DNA reads TGTGCCAGCAGCCTAGGGAGACTAACTGAAGCTTTCTTT.

The V and J genes are TRBV5-6 and TRBJ2-7, with no clear D. With 1 base removed from V and 0 bases from J, the gap between germline ends came to 8 bases. Germline loops: CDR1 SGHDT, CDR2 YYEEEE. The CDR3 is 14 residues long. The CDR3 here is CASSLTTNSYEQYF. The CDR3 region has the DNA TGTGCCAGCAGCTTGACCACAAACTCCTACGAGCAGTACTTC.

The sample holds a few counts of this clone. The chain uses TRBV30 and TRBJ1-5; a weak D match, TRBD1 (6 bases). V lost 2 bases to trimming and J lost 2 bases, with 25 bases between them. CDR3 length: 19 amino acids. Germline V gene data show CDR1 as GTSNPN and CDR2 as SVGIG (reference sequence). This chain's CDR3 is CAWSPKPFRQAGGNQPQHF. The CDR3 coding sequence is TGTGCCTGGAGTCCGAAGCCCTTTCGACAGGCCGGGGGCAATCAGCCCCAGCATTTT.

This clone occurred a few times. The chain combines TRBV4-2 with TRBJ2-2; TRBD2 matches at 10 bases. The CDR3 totals 17 residues. V lost 0 bases, J lost 4 bases, and 5 bases stayed unmatched. Germline V gives CDR1 LGHNA, CDR2 YNFKEQ. The CDR3 spells CASSQEVAGGGTGELFF. CDR3 nucleotides: TGTGCCAGCAGCCAAGAAGTAGCGGGGGGCGGCACCGGGGAGCTGTTTTTT.

This clone was recorded once. The chain combines TRBV5-6 with TRBJ1-1; D perhaps matches TRBD1 (5 bases). Germline V lookup: CDR1 SGHDT, CDR2 YYEEEE. This CDR3 is 13 amino acids long. The germline V and J ends were trimmed by 1 base and 13 bases, with 17 bases remaining between them. The CDR3 DNA follows: TGTGCCAGCAGCTTGTGGTGGCAGGGAGCGGTTTTCTTT. The encoded protein is CASSLWWQGAVFF.

CDR3 nucleotide sequence: TGTGCCAGCCGAAGAAACACCATATATTTT. Its protein product is CASRRNTIYF. The chain uses TRBV7-9 and TRBJ1-3; D gene ambiguous. The ends were cut back, 8 bases at V and 5 bases at J, with 4 bases in the middle. The CDR3 has 10 residues. From germline, CDR1 is SEHNR and CDR2 FQNEAQ (reference sequence).

CDR3 DNA: TGTGCCAGCAGTACAGGGCGGGTGAACAATCAGCCCCAGCATTTT. Translated: CASSTGRVNNQPQHF. The gene calls are TRBV6-6 and TRBJ1-5; D is perhaps TRBD1 (6 bases). CDR3 length equals 15 residues. Trimming cost V 5 bases and J 3 bases, with 14 bases left between them. The germline gives CDR1 MNHNY, CDR2 SVGAGI (reference sequence).